Presented here are 18 T cell receptor beta chains from one specimen sequenced in a study of blood T cell repertoires in COVID-19. Clones were sequenced by immunoSEQ multiplex PCR, and TCRdb holds only the in-frame ones, with some missing. The sample yields 250,000 or so clones, about 83% seen once. Sequencing was carried out using peripheral blood. Every receptor here comes from a human donor in a cohort sampled during active COVID-19.

V gene TRBV5-1 combines with J gene TRBJ2-6; maybe TRBD2 (5 bases). The CDR3 is 15 residues long. CDR1 SGHRS and CDR2 YFSETQ come from the germline V gene. V was cut by 2 bases and J by 1 base, with 7 bases left in between. For the CDR3, the DNA is TGCGCCAGCAGCTTCGGGAAATCTGGGGCCAACGTCCTGACTTTC. Translated, it gives CASSFGKSGANVLTF.

This chain uses TRBV15 with TRBJ2-7; 8 positions agree with TRBD2. J was trimmed by 5 bases and V by 2 bases; bases with no gene match: 11. From germline, CDR1 is LNHNV and CDR2 YYDKDF (reference sequence). The CDR3 loop spans 16 amino acids. In nucleotides, the CDR3 is TGTGCCACCAGCAGAAACCCCGGGAGGGCCGTCAACGAGCAGTACTTC. Translating gives CATSRNPGRAVNEQYF.

The rearrangement links TRBV25-1 to TRBJ2-2, with D maybe TRBD1 (6 bases). CDR1 and CDR2 from the germline V gene are MGHDK and SYGVNS. This CDR3 has 15 amino acids. V dropped 5 bases and J dropped 2 bases, with 12 bases sitting between them. CDR3 in DNA: TGTGCCAGCAGTAACCTACAGGGAAACACCGGGGAGCTGTTTTTT. Amino acid sequence: CASSNLQGNTGELFF.

The CDR3 bases are TGTGCTAGTGGGGACAGAACTCAAGAGACCCAGTACTTC. Encoded protein: CASGDRTQETQYF. The V and J genes are TRBV12-5 and TRBJ2-5; D is perhaps TRBD1 (6 bases). Between the trimmed V and J ends, which lost 6 bases and 2 bases, there was a span of 10 bases. The V gene's germline CDR1 is LGHNT and CDR2 FRNRAP. There are 13 residues in the CDR3.

The chain recombines TRBV5-1 with TRBJ2-5; no firm D call. Germline V gene lookup returns CDR1 SGHRS and CDR2 YFSETQ. CDR3 length: 11 residues. V was shortened by 2 bases and J by 5 bases, with 4 bases between the two germline ends. The DNA for the CDR3 is TGCGCCAGCAGCTTCCGGGAGACCCAGTACTTC. This sequence encodes CASSFRETQYF.

The chain links TRBV6-5 to TRBJ2-7; 9 bases match TRBD2. Per the germline V gene, CDR1 is MNHEY and CDR2 is SVGAGI. Trimming cost V 4 bases and J 3 bases; bases outside gene matches: 1. CDR3 length: 13 residues. CDR3 protein: CASSSTSGYEQYF. The CDR3 bases are TGTGCCAGCAGTTCGACTAGCGGCTACGAGCAGTACTTC.

The J gene is TRBJ1-2, the V gene TRBV7-8; D is unresolved. This CDR3 contains 12 residues. V dropped 1 base and J dropped 6 bases, with 6 bases sitting between them. Germline V gene sequence: CDR1 SGHVS, CDR2 FQNEAQ. The CDR3 protein is CASSLGPDGYTF. DNA of the CDR3: TGTGCCAGCAGCTTAGGGCCCGATGGCTACACCTTC.

The V and J genes are TRBV19 and TRBJ2-1; 8 bases fit TRBD1. Germline V gives CDR1 LNHDA, CDR2 SQIVND (reference sequence). The CDR3 contains 16 residues. V lost 6 bases, J lost 4 bases, and 11 bases stayed unmatched. In DNA, the CDR3 is TGTGCCAGTAGGGGCCGGGACAGGTTTTTATACAATGAGCAGTTCTTC. It translates to CASRGRDRFLYNEQFF.

The chain has TRBV18 and TRBJ1-6; the match to TRBD1 covers 7 bases. V lost 4 bases, J lost 0 bases, and 6 bases stayed unmatched. This CDR3 has 17 amino acids. The germline gives CDR1 KGHSH, CDR2 LQKENI. CDR3 nucleotides: TGTGCCAGCTCACGGGGACAGCCAAGCTCCTATAATTCACCCCTCCACTTT. It yields the protein CASSRGQPSSYNSPLHF.

V and J are TRBV5-1 and TRBJ2-1; TRBD1 aligns across 8 bases. The CDR3 extends over 20 amino acids. Germline V lookup: CDR1 SGHRS, CDR2 YFSETQ. The J segment lost 0 bases and the V segment lost 4 bases, leaving 18 bases of the junction unmatched. Written as DNA, the CDR3 is TGCGCCAGCAGCCAGAACCTCAGGGGGCGCAAGGTAAGCTCCTACAATGAGCAGTTCTTC. Its protein product is CASSQNLRGRKVSSYNEQFF.

With respect to this clone: Compared with germline, one end of the junction differs, possibly owing to a read error. The rearrangement links TRBV11-2 to TRBJ2-4; 9 bases fit TRBD1. CDR3 length: 13 amino acids. CDR1 is SGHAT, CDR2 FQNNGV, per germline. CDR3 DNA: TGTGCCAGCAGCGCCGGGACAGGGAGTCCCTTCGACTTC. Protein sequence: CASSAGTGSPFDF.

The chain carries TRBV6-2 or TRBV6-3 and TRBJ2-5; the D is unclear. This CDR3 is 11 amino acids long. Germline V lookup: CDR1 MNHEY, CDR2 SVGEGT. Trimming removed 3 bases from V and 6 bases from J, with 5 bases in between. The CDR3 loop is CASSYSKTQYF. The CDR3 DNA reads as TGTGCCAGCAGTTATAGTAAGACCCAGTACTTC.

This chain connects TRBV28 to TRBJ1-2; D remains unclear. V dropped 8 bases and J dropped 0 bases, with 13 bases sitting between them. CDR1 and CDR2 (germline): MDHEN, SYDVKM. CDR3 length: 14 amino acids. Here the CDR3 reads CASFSTLSNYGYTF. DNA of the CDR3: TGTGCCAGCTTCTCGACTCTTTCTAACTATGGCTACACCTTC.

V usage is TRBV19 and J usage is TRBJ2-2, with 11 bases aligning to TRBD1. The CDR3 totals 15 residues. J gave up 7 bases and V 4 bases, and 5 bases lay outside the gene matches. The germline gives CDR1 LNHDA, CDR2 SQIVND (reference sequence). In DNA form, the CDR3 reads TGTGCCAGTAGTACCCCCGGGACAGGGGGCGGGGAGCTGTTTTTT. It encodes CASSTPGTGGGELFF.

The chain is built from TRBV7-6 and TRBJ1-1, with D possibly being TRBD1 (6 bases). Trimming took off 5 bases at V and 0 bases at J, with 16 bases between the two ends. The CDR3 sequence is 16 residues long. In germline, CDR1 is SGHVS, CDR2 FNYEAQ. CDR3 protein: CASSPDAGVLNTEAFF. The CDR3, as DNA: TGTGCCAGCAGCCCCGATGCAGGGGTATTGAACACTGAAGCTTTCTTT.

V and J are TRBV6-5 and TRBJ1-6, with TRBD1 matching over 7 bases. Germline V lookup: CDR1 MNHEY, CDR2 SVGAGI. The CDR3 is 15 amino acids. V lost 7 bases to trimming and J lost 6 bases; unmatched junction nucleotides: 9. The DNA of the CDR3 is TGTGCCAGCACGAGACAGGGCGCTGCTAATTCACCCCTCCACTTT. It encodes CASTRQGAANSPLHF.

V and J are TRBV3-1 (or the pseudogene TRBV3-2) and TRBJ2-5; maybe TRBD1 (6 bases). CDR3 size: 15 residues. Trimming shortened V by 2 bases and J by 0 bases, and 10 bases separated the two germline ends. Germline CDR1 and CDR2: LGHDT and YNNKEL (reference sequence). The CDR3 bases are TGTGCCAGCAGCCAAAATAGACAGGACCAAGAGACCCAGTACTTC. Its protein is CASSQNRQDQETQYF.

The chain employs TRBV6-5 and TRBJ2-3, with D tentatively TRBD2 (7 bases). The V and J ends lost 6 bases and 0 bases respectively, with 13 bases between them. This CDR3 region has 15 residues. The V gene's germline CDR1 is MNHEY and CDR2 SVGAGI. The CDR3 loop reads CASSLRGRSTDTQYF. The CDR3 region has the DNA TGTGCCAGCAGCCTGCGGGGGCGCAGCACAGATACGCAGTATTTT.